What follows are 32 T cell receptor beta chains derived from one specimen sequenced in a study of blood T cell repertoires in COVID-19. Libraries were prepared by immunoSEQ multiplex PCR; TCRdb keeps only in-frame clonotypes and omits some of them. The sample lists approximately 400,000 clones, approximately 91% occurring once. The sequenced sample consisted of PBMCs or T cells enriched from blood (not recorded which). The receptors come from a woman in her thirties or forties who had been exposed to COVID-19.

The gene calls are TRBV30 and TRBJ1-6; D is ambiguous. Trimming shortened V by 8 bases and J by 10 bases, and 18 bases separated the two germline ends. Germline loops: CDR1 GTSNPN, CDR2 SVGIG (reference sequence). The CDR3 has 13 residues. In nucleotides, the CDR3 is TGTGCCGCAACCCCGGCGGAGGCCTCACCCCTCCACTTT. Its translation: CAATPAEASPLHF. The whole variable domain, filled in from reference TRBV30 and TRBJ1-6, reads SQTIHQWPATLVQPVGSPLSLECTVEGTSNPNLYWYRQAAGRGLQLLFYSVGIGQISSEVPQNLSASRPQDRQFILSSKKLLLSDSGFYLCAATPAEASPLHFGNGTRLTVT.

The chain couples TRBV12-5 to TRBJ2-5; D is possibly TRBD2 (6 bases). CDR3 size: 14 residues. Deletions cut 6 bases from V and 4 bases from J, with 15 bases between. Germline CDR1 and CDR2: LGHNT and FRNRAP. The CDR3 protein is CASGTYQGGETQYF. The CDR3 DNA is TGTGCTAGTGGCACCTACCAGGGAGGAGAGACCCAGTACTTC.

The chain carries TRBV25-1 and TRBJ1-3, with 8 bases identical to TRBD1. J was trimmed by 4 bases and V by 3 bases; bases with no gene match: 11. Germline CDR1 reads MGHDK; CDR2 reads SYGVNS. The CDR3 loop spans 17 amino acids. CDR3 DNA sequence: TGTGCCAGCAGTGAGGATTCCGGGACAGGCGTCGGAAACACCATATATTTT. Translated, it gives CASSEDSGTGVGNTIYF.

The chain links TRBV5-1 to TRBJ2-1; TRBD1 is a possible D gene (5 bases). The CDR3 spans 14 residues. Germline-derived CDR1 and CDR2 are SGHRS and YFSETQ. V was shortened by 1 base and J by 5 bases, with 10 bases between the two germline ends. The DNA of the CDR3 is TGCGCCAGCAGCTTGTGGCAGGGCAACAATGAGCAGTTCTTC. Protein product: CASSLWQGNNEQFF.

For the CDR3, the DNA is TGTGCCAGCAGTGAAAGGGGAAATTCACCCCTCCACTTT. Residues: CASSERGNSPLHF. The chain combines TRBV6-1 with TRBJ1-6, with TRBD1 as a possible D gene (5 bases). This CDR3 is built from 13 residues. Trimming took 2 bases from V and 7 from J, leaving 6 bases between them. Germline assignment: CDR1 MNHNS and CDR2 SASEGT.

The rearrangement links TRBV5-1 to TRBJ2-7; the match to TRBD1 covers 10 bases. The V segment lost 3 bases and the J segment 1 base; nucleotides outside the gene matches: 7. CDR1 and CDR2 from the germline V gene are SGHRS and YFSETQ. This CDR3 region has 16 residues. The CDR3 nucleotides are TGCGCCAGCAGCTCCAGTCGGGACAGGGGTTCCTACGAGCAGTACTTC. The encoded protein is CASSSSRDRGSYEQYF.

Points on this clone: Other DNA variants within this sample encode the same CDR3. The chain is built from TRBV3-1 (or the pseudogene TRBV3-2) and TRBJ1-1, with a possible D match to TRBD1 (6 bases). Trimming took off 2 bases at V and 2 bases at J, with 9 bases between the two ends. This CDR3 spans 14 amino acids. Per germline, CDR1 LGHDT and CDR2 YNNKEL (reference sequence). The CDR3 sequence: CASSQSTGNTEAFF. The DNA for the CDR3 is TGTGCCAGCAGCCAATCGACAGGAAACACTGAAGCTTTCTTT.

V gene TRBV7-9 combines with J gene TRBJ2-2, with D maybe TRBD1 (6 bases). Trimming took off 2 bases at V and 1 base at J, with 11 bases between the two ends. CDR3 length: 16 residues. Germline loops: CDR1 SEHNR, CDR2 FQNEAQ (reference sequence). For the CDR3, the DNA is TGTGCCAGCAGCTTAAGACAGGCCGGGAACACCGGGGAGCTGTTTTTT. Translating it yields CASSLRQAGNTGELFF.

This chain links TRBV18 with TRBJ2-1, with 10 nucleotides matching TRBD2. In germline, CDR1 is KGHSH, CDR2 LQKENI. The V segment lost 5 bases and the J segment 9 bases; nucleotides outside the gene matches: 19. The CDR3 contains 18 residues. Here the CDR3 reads CASSFGLAGASGGGEQFF. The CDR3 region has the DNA TGTGCCAGCTCATTCGGGCTAGCGGGAGCCTCCGGGGGAGGTGAGCAGTTCTTC.

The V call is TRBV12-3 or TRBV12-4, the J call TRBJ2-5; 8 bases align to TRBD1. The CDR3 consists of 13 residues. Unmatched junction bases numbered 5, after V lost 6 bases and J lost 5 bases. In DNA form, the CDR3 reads TGTGCCAGCAGCCTCAGGGGGCTGGAGACCCAGTACTTC. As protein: CASSLRGLETQYF.

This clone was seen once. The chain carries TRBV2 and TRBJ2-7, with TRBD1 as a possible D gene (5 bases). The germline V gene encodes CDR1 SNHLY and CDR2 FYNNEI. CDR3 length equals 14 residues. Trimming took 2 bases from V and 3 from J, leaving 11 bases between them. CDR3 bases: TGTGCCAGCAGTGAAAGTAACAGGAACTACGAGCAGTACTTC. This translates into CASSESNRNYEQYF.

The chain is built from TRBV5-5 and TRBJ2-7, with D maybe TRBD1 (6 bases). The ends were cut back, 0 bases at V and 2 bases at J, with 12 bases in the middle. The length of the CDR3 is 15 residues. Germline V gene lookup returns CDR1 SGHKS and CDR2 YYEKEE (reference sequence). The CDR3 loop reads CASSLARGDPYEQYF. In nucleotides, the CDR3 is TGTGCCAGCAGCTTGGCCAGGGGTGACCCCTACGAGCAGTACTTC.

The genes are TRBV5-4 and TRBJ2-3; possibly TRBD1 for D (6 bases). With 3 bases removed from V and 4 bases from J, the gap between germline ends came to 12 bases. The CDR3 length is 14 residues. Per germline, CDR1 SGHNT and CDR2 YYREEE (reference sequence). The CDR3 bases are TGTGCCAGCAGCTCGGAGACAGGCTCAGATACGCAGTATTTT. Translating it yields CASSSETGSDTQYF.

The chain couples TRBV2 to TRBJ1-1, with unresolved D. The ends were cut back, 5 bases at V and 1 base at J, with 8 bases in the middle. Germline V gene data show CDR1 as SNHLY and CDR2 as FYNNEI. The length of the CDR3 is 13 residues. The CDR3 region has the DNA TGTGCCAGCAGTCGAGGCACGAACACTGAAGCTTTCTTT. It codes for CASSRGTNTEAFF.

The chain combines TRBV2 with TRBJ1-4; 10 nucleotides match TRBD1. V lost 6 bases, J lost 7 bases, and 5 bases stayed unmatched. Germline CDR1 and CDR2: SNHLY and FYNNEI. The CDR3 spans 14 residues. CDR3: CASRPGQGIEKLFF. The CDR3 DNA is TGTGCCAGCAGGCCGGGACAGGGGATTGAAAAACTGTTTTTT. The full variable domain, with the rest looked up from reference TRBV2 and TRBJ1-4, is EPEVTQTPSHQVTQMGQEVILRCVPISNHLYFYWYRQILGQKVEFLVSFYNNEISEKSEIFDDQFSVERPDGSNFTLKIRSTKLEDSAMYFCASRPGQGIEKLFFGSGTQLSVL.

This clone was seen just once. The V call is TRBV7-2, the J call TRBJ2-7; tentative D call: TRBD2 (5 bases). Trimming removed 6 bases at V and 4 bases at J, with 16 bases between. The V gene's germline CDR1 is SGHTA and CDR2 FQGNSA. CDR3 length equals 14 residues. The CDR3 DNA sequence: TGTGCCAGCAGACCTACCCGGGGTGCATACGAGCAGTACTTC. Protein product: CASRPTRGAYEQYF.

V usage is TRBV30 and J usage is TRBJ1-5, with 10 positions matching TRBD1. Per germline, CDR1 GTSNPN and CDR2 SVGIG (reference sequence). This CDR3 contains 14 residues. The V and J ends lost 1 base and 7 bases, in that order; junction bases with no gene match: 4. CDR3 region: CAWSGTGGRQPQHF. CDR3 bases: TGTGCCTGGAGTGGGACAGGGGGACGGCAGCCCCAGCATTTT.

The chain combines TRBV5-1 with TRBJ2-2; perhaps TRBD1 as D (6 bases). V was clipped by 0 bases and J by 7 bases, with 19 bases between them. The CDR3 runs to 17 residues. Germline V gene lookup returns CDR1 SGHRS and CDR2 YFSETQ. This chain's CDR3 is CASSLETIVRGFGELFF. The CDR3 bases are TGCGCCAGCAGCTTGGAAACGATCGTCAGGGGTTTCGGGGAGCTGTTTTTT.

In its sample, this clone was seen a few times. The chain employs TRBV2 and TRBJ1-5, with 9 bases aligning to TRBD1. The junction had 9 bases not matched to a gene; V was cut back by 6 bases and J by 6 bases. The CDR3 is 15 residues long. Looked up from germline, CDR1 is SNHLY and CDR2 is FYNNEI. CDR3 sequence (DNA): TGTGCCAGCAGAAAAGACAGGGGGGATAGTCAGCCCCAGCATTTT. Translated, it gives CASRKDRGDSQPQHF.

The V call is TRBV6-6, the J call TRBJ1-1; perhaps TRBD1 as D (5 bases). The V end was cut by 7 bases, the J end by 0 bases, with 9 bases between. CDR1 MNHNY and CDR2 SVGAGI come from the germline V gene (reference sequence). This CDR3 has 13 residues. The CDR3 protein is CASKGQLNTEAFF. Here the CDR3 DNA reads TGTGCCAGCAAGGGGCAACTGAACACTGAAGCTTTCTTT.

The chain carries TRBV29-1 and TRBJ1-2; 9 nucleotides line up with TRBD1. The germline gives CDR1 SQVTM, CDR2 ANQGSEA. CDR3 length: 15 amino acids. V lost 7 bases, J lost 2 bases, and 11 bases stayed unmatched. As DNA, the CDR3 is TGCAGCGCCTCGGGGATACAGGGGGCGAACTATGGCTACACCTTC. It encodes CSASGIQGANYGYTF.

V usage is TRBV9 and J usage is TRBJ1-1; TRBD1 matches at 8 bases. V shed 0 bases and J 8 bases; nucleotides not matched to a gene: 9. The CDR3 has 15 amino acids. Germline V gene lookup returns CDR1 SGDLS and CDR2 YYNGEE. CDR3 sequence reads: CASSVAPGGASEAFF. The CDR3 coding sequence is TGTGCCAGCAGCGTAGCTCCAGGGGGCGCGTCCGAAGCTTTCTTT.

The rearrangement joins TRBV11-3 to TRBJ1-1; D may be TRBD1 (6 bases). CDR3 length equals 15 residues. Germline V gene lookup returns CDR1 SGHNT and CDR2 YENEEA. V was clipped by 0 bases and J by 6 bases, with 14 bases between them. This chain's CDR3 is CASSLEGQTIAEAFF. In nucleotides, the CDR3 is TGTGCCAGCAGCTTAGAAGGACAGACTATAGCTGAAGCTTTCTTT. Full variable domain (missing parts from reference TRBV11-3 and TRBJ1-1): EAGVVQSPRYKIIEKKQPVAFWCNPISGHNTLYWYLQNLGQGPELLIRYENEEAVDDSQLPKDRFSAERLKGVDSTLKIQPAELGDSAVYLCASSLEGQTIAEAFFGQGTRLTVV.

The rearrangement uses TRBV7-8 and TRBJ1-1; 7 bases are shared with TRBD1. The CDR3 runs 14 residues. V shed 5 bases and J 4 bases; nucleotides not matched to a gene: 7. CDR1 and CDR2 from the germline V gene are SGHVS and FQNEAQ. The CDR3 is CASSPATGVTEAFF. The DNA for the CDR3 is TGTGCCAGCAGCCCCGCTACAGGGGTCACTGAAGCTTTCTTT.

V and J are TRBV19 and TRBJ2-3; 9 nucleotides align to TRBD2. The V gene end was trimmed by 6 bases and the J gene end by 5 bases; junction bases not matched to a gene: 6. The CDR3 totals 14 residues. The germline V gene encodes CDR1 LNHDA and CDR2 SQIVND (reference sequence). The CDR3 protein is CASSQTSGKDTQYF. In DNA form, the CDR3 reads TGTGCCAGTAGCCAGACTAGCGGAAAAGATACGCAGTATTTT.

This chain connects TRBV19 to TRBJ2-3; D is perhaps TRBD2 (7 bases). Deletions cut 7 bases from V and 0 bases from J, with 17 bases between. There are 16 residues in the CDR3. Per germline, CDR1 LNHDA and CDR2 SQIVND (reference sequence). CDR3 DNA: TGTGCCAGTACCTCAAGAGGGGGGGTTAGCACAGATACGCAGTATTTT. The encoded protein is CASTSRGGVSTDTQYF.

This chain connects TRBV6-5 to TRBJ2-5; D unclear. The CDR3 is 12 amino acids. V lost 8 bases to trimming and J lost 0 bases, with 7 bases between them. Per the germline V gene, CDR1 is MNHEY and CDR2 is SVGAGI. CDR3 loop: CASSADQETQYF. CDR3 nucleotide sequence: TGTGCCAGCTCGGCGGACCAAGAGACCCAGTACTTC.

CDR3 nucleotides: TGTGCCAGCAGCGTAGACCCAACAGGGGGTGGAAACACCATATATTTT. Its protein is CASSVDPTGGGNTIYF. The V gene is TRBV9, the J gene TRBJ1-3; 8 nucleotides agree with TRBD1. This CDR3 comprises 16 residues. V shed 0 bases and J 3 bases; nucleotides not matched to a gene: 5. Germline CDR1 reads SGDLS; CDR2 reads YYNGEE.

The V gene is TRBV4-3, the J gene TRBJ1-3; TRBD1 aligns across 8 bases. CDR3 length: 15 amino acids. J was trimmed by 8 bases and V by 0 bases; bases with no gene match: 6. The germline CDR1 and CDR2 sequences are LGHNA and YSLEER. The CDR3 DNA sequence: TGCGCCAGCAGCCAAGAAGGGACAGGAGAGCACACCATATATTTT. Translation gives CASSQEGTGEHTIYF.

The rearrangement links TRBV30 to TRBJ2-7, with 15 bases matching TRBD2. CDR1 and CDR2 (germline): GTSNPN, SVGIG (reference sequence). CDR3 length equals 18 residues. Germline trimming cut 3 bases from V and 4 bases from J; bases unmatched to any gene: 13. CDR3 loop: CAWSVPGTSGRSQYEQYF. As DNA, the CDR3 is TGTGCCTGGAGCGTTCCCGGGACTAGCGGGAGGTCTCAATACGAGCAGTACTTC.

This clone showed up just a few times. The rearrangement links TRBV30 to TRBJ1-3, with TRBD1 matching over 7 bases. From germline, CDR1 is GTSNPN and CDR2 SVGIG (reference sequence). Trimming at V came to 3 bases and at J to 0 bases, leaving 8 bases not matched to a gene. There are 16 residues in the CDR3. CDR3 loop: CAWSRRDSFSGNTIYF. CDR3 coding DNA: TGTGCCTGGAGCCGGAGGGACAGCTTCTCTGGAAACACCATATATTTT.

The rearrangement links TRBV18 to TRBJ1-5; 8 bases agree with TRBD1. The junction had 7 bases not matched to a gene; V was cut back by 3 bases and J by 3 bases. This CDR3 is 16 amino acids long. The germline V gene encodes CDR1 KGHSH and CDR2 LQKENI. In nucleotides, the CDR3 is TGTGCCAGCTCACCGGGACAGGCCCTAAACAATCAGCCCCAGCATTTT. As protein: CASSPGQALNNQPQHF.